What follows describes a single T cell receptor (beta chain). The antigen remains undetermined. The sample originates from a study of cytomegalovirus exposure and HLA in healthy donors. Study background: T cells numbering about 180 million yielded around 120 million unique TCR beta sequences in an earlier analysis. Broader study findings: TCR beta chains associated with HLA were, in a later analysis, more clonally expanded than equally common others. Investigators reported approximately 170 TCR beta chains as tied to cytomegalovirus.

Both 60 Vbeta primers and 13 Jbeta primers went into the PCR. Using immunoSEQ multiplex PCR, the repertoire was profiled, and TCRdb retains in-frame clones only, with some absent. The sample includes approximately 68,000 clones. Germline CDR1 reads MDHEN; CDR2 reads SYDVKM. This CDR3 spans 13 amino acids. Trimming stripped 5 bases from V and 5 bases from J, with 13 bases between. Sequenced input: PBMCs. This clonotype was sampled from a female donor in good health and CMV-seropositive. The rearrangement links TRBV28 to TRBJ2-7; D perhaps matches TRBD1 (6 bases). The CDR3 bases are TGTGCCAGCAGTACACAGGGAAAGGACGAGCAGTACTTC. This gives the protein CASSTQGKDEQYF.